Listed below are T cell receptor beta chains from one sample, sequenced in a study of T-cell memory formation after mild COVID-19. TCRdb re-derived calls from the 5' RACE reads in MiXCR, one entry per CDR3 protein. The sample has about 200,000 distinct CDR3 sequences, over 9.5% seen once. Material: PBMCs or a T cell subset sorted from them (not recorded which). These receptors were collected from a man aged 18 to 30 who had mild COVID-19 (a few samples of this study predate the infection). Cell type and time point are not known. Each CDR3 is given with its conserved first and last residue. The order of the fields is D gene, J gene, clone size, V gene, CDR3 protein, CDR3 DNA. A D gene is named only where the DNA matches it firmly. Rows may omit the clone size; those that give it use once, few, many or a size class.

>-|TRBJ2-3|many|TRBV2
CASSGLDTQYF
TGTGCCAGCAGTGGGCTAGATACGCAGTATTTT
>-|TRBJ2-3|many|TRBV7-8
CASSPTRTSDTQYF
TGTGCCAGCAGCCCAACGAGAACCTCGGATACGCAGTATTTT
>TRBD1|TRBJ2-4|few|TRBV20-1
CSADRGRAKNIQYF
TGCAGTGCTGACAGGGGTCGAGCCAAAAACATTCAGTACTTC
>-|TRBJ2-2|few|TRBV28
CASSLGLTGELFF
TGTGCCAGCAGTTTAGGTCTCACCGGGGAGCTGTTTTTT
>-|TRBJ2-3|-|TRBV21-1
CASSKRRGTDTQYF
TGTGCCAGCAGCAAACGCCGAGGCACAGATACGCAGTATTTT
>-|TRBJ2-5|-|TRBV10-2
CASSDSGGAETQYF
TGCGCCAGCAGTGACTCAGGAGGGGCAGAGACCCAGTACTTC
>-|TRBJ2-2|-|TRBV9
CASSVGISGELFF
TGTGCCAGCAGCGTAGGGATTTCCGGGGAGCTGTTTTTT
>TRBD1|TRBJ2-3|-|TRBV20-1
CSARESRGRDTQYF
TGCAGTGCTAGAGAGTCCAGGGGGCGTGATACGCAGTATTTT
>-|TRBJ1-2|-|TRBV11-2
CASSFASLDSRRQGYTF
TGTGCCAGCAGCTTCGCTTCCCTGGACAGTAGGAGACAAGGCTACACCTTC
>-|TRBJ1-4|few|TRBV29-1
CSVRGANEKLFF
TGCAGCGTTCGGGGCGCCAATGAAAAACTGTTTTTT
>TRBD2|TRBJ2-3|many|TRBV20-1
CSPTSGGTDTQYF
TGCAGTCCGACTAGCGGGGGGACAGATACGCAGTATTTT
>-|TRBJ1-2|few|TRBV4-3
CASSQDAREAYGYTF
TGCGCCAGCAGCCAAGACGCCAGGGAGGCTTATGGCTACACCTTC
>-|TRBJ2-1|few|TRBV20-1
CSARRGIEQFF
TGCAGTGCTAGACGAGGGATTGAGCAGTTCTTC
>-|TRBJ2-5|-|TRBV3-1
CASSPRQETQYF
TGTGCCAGCAGCCCCCGGCAAGAGACCCAGTACTTC
>-|TRBJ2-7|-|TRBV19
CASSEVAAYEQYF
TGTGCCAGTAGTGAAGTGGCAGCCTACGAGCAGTACTTC
>-|TRBJ2-4|many|TRBV19
CASSINPSNIQYF
TGTGCCAGTAGTATAAACCCGTCAAACATTCAGTACTTC
>TRBD2|TRBJ2-1|-|TRBV5-1
CASSASGTSGLYNEQFF
TGCGCCAGCAGCGCCTCCGGGACTAGCGGGCTGTACAATGAGCAGTTCTTC
>TRBD2|TRBJ2-1|many|TRBV12-3/TRBV12-4
CASSSAPTSGAYNEQFF
TGTGCCAGCAGTTCGGCCCCGACTAGCGGCGCCTACAATGAGCAGTTCTTC
>TRBD1|TRBJ2-3|few|TRBV7-9
CASSLQGTVLTDTQYF
TGTGCCAGCAGCCTTCAGGGGACAGTGCTCACAGATACGCAGTATTTT
>-|TRBJ2-3|few|TRBV19
CASAETGSGDTQYF
TGTGCCAGTGCCGAGACAGGTTCCGGAGATACGCAGTATTTT
>-|TRBJ2-3|few|TRBV5-1
CASSPGWGSDTQYF
TGCGCCAGCAGCCCGGGCTGGGGGTCAGATACGCAGTATTTT
>TRBD1|TRBJ2-5|few|TRBV10-3
CATEQGYQETQYF
TGTGCCACCGAACAGGGGTATCAAGAGACCCAGTACTTC
>-|TRBJ2-5|few|TRBV29-1
CSVELGGIQETQYF
TGCAGCGTTGAATTAGGCGGAATTCAAGAGACCCAGTACTTC
>-|TRBJ1-5|-|TRBV7-2
CASSFPGAGSNQPQHF
TGTGCCAGCAGCTTCCCAGGGGCCGGTAGCAATCAGCCCCAGCATTTT
>-|TRBJ1-5|many|TRBV7-9
CASIGQSNQPQHF
TGTGCCAGCATAGGGCAGTCCAATCAGCCCCAGCATTTT
>-|TRBJ2-3|many|TRBV7-2
CASSPRGADTQYF
TGTGCCAGCAGCCCAAGGGGCGCAGATACGCAGTATTTT
>-|TRBJ2-2|many|TRBV24-1
CATNPGDSVTGELFF
TGTGCCACCAATCCGGGGGACTCTGTAACCGGGGAGCTGTTTTTT
>TRBD1|TRBJ2-5|-|TRBV25-1
CASSEGGTGGSGTQYF
TGTGCCAGCAGTGAAGGGGGGACAGGTGGAAGCGGGACCCAGTACTTC
>-|TRBJ1-1|once|TRBV15
CATSRGGDSTEAFF
TGTGCCACCAGCAGGGGCGGAGACAGCACTGAAGCTTTCTTT
>-|TRBJ1-3|few|TRBV7-2
CASSLVGDTIYF
TGTGCCAGCAGCTTAGTGGGTGACACCATATATTTT
>TRBD1|TRBJ1-1|-|TRBV6-2/TRBV6-3
CASRVRGPNTEAFF
TGTGCCAGCAGAGTCAGGGGGCCGAACACTGAAGCTTTCTTT
>TRBD2|TRBJ2-1|few|TRBV7-7
CASSLAGNTEQFF
TGTGCCAGCAGCCTAGCGGGTAACACTGAGCAGTTCTTC
>-|TRBJ1-1|-|TRBV20-1
CSARVGFF
TGCAGTGCTAGAGTTGGTTTCTTT
>-|TRBJ2-3|-|TRBV6-5
CASSYGRLELDTQYF
TGTGCCAGCAGTTATGGGAGACTAGAATTGGATACGCAGTATTTT
>-|TRBJ1-3|many|TRBV4-1
CASSQGASSGNTIYF
TGCGCCAGCAGCCAAGGGGCTAGCTCTGGAAACACCATATATTTT
>TRBD2|TRBJ2-1|many|TRBV11-2
CASGTSGGSSSYNEQFF
TGTGCCAGCGGAACTAGCGGGGGCTCGAGCTCCTACAATGAGCAGTTCTTC
>-|TRBJ1-2|-|TRBV24-1
CATSAEGYGYTF
TGTGCCACCAGTGCCGAGGGCTATGGCTACACCTTC
>-|TRBJ2-3|many|TRBV4-1
CASSQDKWQKSADTQYF
TGCGCCAGCAGCCAAGATAAGTGGCAGAAAAGCGCAGATACGCAGTATTTT
>-|TRBJ1-1|-|TRBV5-1
CASSLRQADPGAEAFF
TGCGCCAGCAGCTTGCGACAGGCAGACCCAGGTGCTGAAGCTTTCTTT
>-|TRBJ1-2|many|TRBV12-3/TRBV12-4
CASSFAGYGYTF
TGTGCCAGCAGTTTCGCAGGCTATGGCTACACCTTC